This T cell receptor beta chain was retrieved from a study of spatial heterogeneity in lung cancer. The sample's time point: blood at routine non-recurrence follow-up after resection. In each case, whole RNA from tumor, nontumor lung or frozen PBMC was sequenced unsorted. TCRdb reprocessed the 5' RACE reads via MiXCR and lists one record per CDR3 protein. The table has about 47,000 distinct CDR3 sequences, roughly 7% seen once. This clonotype was counted many times. Trimming left V 2 bases short and J 3 bases short, with 7 bases between. There are 13 residues in the CDR3. The germline gives CDR1 ENHRY, CDR2 SYGVKD.

The rearrangement uses TRBV10-3 and TRBJ2-5, with unresolved D. The receptor was derived from a female donor with early-stage non-small cell lung cancer. The sequencing used PBMCs, collected at follow-up. The CDR3 here is CAISEQQKETQYF. The CDR3 DNA reads as TGTGCCATCAGTGAGCAACAGAAAGAGACCCAGTACTTC.